A single sample is the source of the 13 T cell receptor beta chains below, sequenced in a study of cytomegalovirus exposure and HLA in healthy donors (dated by TCRdb to the late 2010s). The library was prepared using the immunoSEQ multiplex PCR assay. For the multiplex PCR, a mixture combining 60 forward primers for TCR Vbeta segments and 13 reverse primers for TCR Jbeta segments was used. TCRdb stores this immuneACCESS table with in-frame sequences only. Part of the clones is absent; in the studies checked, under half of the shortfall reflects unresolved V genes, and no reason is known for the rest. This sample is represented by 65,000 to 90,000 clones; roughly 70% of them were singletons. Jointly, the top ten make up roughly 3% of the sample. Source material: PBMCs. The receptors derive from a man aged 40-55 years in good health and CMV-seronegative.

CDR3 amino acids: CASSEWSGDGANVLTF. The CDR3, as DNA: TGTGCCAGCAGTGAATGGTCAGGGGACGGGGCCAACGTCCTGACTTTC. The V call is TRBV2, the J call TRBJ2-6; a possible D gene is TRBD1 (6 bases). The V end lost 2 bases, the J end lost 4 bases, and 12 bases lay between the germline ends. Germline loops: CDR1 SNHLY, CDR2 FYNNEI. The CDR3 is 16 amino acids.

This clone was detected once. The CDR3 sequence is CASSESLSTDTQYF. CDR3 nucleotide sequence: TGTGCCAGCAGTGAATCCTTAAGCACAGATACGCAGTATTTT. V usage is TRBV25-1 and J usage is TRBJ2-3; no clear D gene. Trimming took off 1 base at V and 0 bases at J, with 5 bases between the two ends. The CDR3 consists of 14 residues. Germline V gene lookup returns CDR1 MGHDK and CDR2 SYGVNS.

The chain is built from TRBV11-2 and TRBJ2-2; a weak D match, TRBD2 (6 bases). This CDR3 has 15 residues. V shed 4 bases and J shed 1 base, with 10 bases lying between them. CDR1 and CDR2 from the germline V gene are SGHAT and FQNNGV. CDR3 in DNA: TGTGCCAGCAGCTCCGCCGGGGGGAACACCGGGGAGCTGTTTTTT. It yields the protein CASSSAGGNTGELFF.

This sequence joins TRBV4-2 and TRBJ2-7; the match to TRBD1 covers 9 bases. Germline loops: CDR1 LGHNA, CDR2 YNFKEQ. J lost 4 bases, V lost 1 base, and 8 bases had no gene match. CDR3 length equals 16 residues. The CDR3 is CASSQGGGQGLYEQYF. The CDR3 DNA sequence: TGTGCCAGCAGCCAAGGCGGGGGACAGGGACTTTACGAGCAGTACTTC.

The V gene is TRBV7-9, the J gene TRBJ2-3; 7 bases fit TRBD2. This CDR3 contains 15 residues. J was trimmed by 3 bases and V by 1 base; bases with no gene match: 4. Germline values: CDR1 SEHNR, CDR2 FQNEAQ (reference sequence). The CDR3 sequence is CASSLVLAVTDTQYF. In DNA form, the CDR3 reads TGTGCCAGCAGCTTAGTGCTAGCGGTAACAGATACGCAGTATTTT.

The V call is TRBV15, the J call TRBJ1-3; D uncertain. The V end was cut by 0 bases, the J end by 1 base, with 10 bases between. The CDR3 runs to 16 residues. CDR1 and CDR2 (germline): LNHNV, YYDKDF (reference sequence). The CDR3 loop reads CATSRDILDSGNTIYF. The DNA of the CDR3 is TGTGCCACCAGCAGAGATATATTAGATTCTGGAAACACCATATATTTT. Full variable domain (remainder filled in from reference TRBV15 and TRBJ1-3): DAMVIQNPRYQVTQFGKPVTLSCSQTLNHNVMYWYQQKSSQAPKLLFHYYDKDFNNEADTPDNFQSRRPNTSFCFLDIRSPGLGDTAMYLCATSRDILDSGNTIYFGEGSWLTVV.

The rearrangement links TRBV6-1 to TRBJ2-7; tentative D call: TRBD1 (6 bases). Germline CDR1 MNHNS, CDR2 SASEGT. There are 15 residues in the CDR3. V was cut by 7 bases and J by 4 bases, with 20 bases left in between. The CDR3 region is CASTLSGTSLYEQYF. For the CDR3, the DNA is TGTGCCAGCACCCTATCCGGGACATCCTTGTACGAGCAGTACTTC.

The chain links TRBV30 to TRBJ1-3; weak D call: TRBD1 (5 bases). Germline-derived CDR1 and CDR2 are GTSNPN and SVGIG (reference sequence). The V and J ends lost 1 base and 3 bases respectively, with 19 bases between them. The CDR3 covers 17 residues. CDR3 residues: CAWSDPLGRAVGNTIYF. CDR3 sequence (DNA): TGTGCCTGGAGTGACCCCCTGGGCAGGGCGGTTGGAAACACCATATATTTT.

Turning to this clone: A junction boundary mismatches the germline segment, possibly from a read error. V is TRBV6-5 and J is TRBJ1-2; TRBD1 matches at 7 bases. CDR3 length: 13 amino acids. Germline values: CDR1 MNHEY, CDR2 SVGAGI. The CDR3 spells CASSVGQPYGYAF. The CDR3 DNA sequence: TGTGCCAGCAGCGTGGGACAGCCCTATGGCTACGCCTTC.

The chain couples TRBV7-3 to TRBJ1-1, with 12 nucleotides matching TRBD1. The J segment lost 4 bases and the V segment lost 4 bases, leaving 4 bases of the junction unmatched. The CDR3 sequence is 15 residues long. Germline CDR1 and CDR2: SGHTA and FQGTGA. CDR3 DNA sequence: TGTGCCAGCAGCTGGGGACAGGGGGCGCTCACTGAAGCTTTCTTT. Translation: CASSWGQGALTEAFF.

The chain couples TRBV9 to TRBJ1-4; D is perhaps TRBD1 (6 bases). The CDR3 sequence is 15 residues long. V shed 0 bases and J shed 6 bases, with 12 bases lying between them. Germline V CDR1 and CDR2: SGDLS, YYNGEE. CDR3 in amino acids: CASSVDGGGDEKLFF. The DNA of the CDR3 is TGTGCCAGCAGCGTAGATGGAGGGGGGGATGAAAAACTGTTTTTT.

The V call is TRBV11-2, the J call TRBJ2-6; 8 nucleotides match TRBD1. V lost 2 bases, J lost 0 bases, and 6 bases stayed unmatched. There are 18 residues in the CDR3. CDR1 is SGHAT, CDR2 FQNNGV, per germline. The CDR3 sequence: CASSLQGASISGANVLTF. CDR3 nucleotides: TGTGCCAGCAGCTTACAGGGGGCGAGTATCTCTGGGGCCAACGTCCTGACTTTC.

Relative to its sample, this clone is medium-sized. The chain has TRBV4-2 and TRBJ2-3, with 8 bases identical to TRBD2. The germline CDR1 and CDR2 sequences are LGHNA and YNFKEQ. After removal of 0 bases from V and 3 bases from J, the junction contained 5 bases not matched to a gene. The CDR3 extends over 16 amino acids. The CDR3 bases are TGTGCCAGCAGCCAAGATCAGGCTAGCGGGACAGATACGCAGTATTTT. Translation gives CASSQDQASGTDTQYF.